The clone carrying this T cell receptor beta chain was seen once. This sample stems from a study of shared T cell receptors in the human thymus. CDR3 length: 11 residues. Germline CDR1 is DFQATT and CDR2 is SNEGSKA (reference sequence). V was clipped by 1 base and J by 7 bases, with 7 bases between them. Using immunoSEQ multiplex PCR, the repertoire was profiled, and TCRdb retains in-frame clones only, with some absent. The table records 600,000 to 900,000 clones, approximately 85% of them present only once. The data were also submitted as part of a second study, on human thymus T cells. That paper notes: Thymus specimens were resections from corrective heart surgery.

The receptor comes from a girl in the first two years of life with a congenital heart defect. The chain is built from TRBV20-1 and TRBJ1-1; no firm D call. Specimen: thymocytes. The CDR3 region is CSARVVREAFF. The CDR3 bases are TGCAGTGCTAGAGTGGTGCGTGAAGCTTTCTTT.